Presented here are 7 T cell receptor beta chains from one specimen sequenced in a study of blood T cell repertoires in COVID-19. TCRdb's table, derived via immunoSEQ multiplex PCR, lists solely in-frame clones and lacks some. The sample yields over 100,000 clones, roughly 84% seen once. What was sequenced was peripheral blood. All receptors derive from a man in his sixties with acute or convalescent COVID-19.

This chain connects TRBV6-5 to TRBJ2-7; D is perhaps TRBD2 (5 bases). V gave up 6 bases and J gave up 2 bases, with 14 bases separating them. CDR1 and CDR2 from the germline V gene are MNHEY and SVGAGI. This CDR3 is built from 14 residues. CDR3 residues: CASSPGRSAYEQYF. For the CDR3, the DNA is TGTGCCAGCAGCCCAGGACGTAGCGCCTACGAGCAGTACTTC.

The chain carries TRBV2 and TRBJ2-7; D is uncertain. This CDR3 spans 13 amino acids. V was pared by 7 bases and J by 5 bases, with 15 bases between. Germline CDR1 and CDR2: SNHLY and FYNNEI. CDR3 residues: CASTPGPLNEQYF. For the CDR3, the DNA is TGTGCCAGCACCCCGGGTCCCTTGAACGAGCAGTACTTC. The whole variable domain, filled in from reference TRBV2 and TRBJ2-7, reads EPEVTQTPSHQVTQMGQEVILRCVPISNHLYFYWYRQILGQKVEFLVSFYNNEISEKSEIFDDQFSVERPDGSNFTLKIRSTKLEDSAMYFCASTPGPLNEQYFGPGTRLTVT.

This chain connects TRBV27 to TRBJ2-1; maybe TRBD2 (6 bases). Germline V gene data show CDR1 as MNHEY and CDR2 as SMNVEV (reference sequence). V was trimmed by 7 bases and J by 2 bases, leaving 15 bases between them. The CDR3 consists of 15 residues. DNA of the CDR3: TGTGCCAGCACACCCGTGCCGGGAGCCTACAATGAGCAGTTCTTC. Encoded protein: CASTPVPGAYNEQFF.

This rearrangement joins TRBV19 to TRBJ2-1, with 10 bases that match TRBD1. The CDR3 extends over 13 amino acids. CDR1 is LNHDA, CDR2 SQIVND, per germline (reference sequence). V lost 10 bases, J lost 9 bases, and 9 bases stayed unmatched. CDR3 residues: CATRDRGVGEQFF. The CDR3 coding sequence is TGTGCCACCCGGGACAGGGGAGTTGGTGAGCAGTTCTTC.

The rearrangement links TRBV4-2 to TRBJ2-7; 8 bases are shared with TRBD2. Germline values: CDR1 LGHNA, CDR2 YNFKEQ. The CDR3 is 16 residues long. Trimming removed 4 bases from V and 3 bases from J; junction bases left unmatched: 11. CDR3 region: CASSRQLAGSIYEQYF. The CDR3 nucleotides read TGTGCCAGCAGCCGCCAATTAGCGGGAAGCATCTACGAGCAGTACTTC.

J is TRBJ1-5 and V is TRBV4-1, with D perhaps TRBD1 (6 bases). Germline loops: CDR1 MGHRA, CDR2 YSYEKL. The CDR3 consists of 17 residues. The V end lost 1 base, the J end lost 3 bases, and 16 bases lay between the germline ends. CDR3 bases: TGCGCCAGCAGCCAAGGGCCGACAGGAAATAACAATCAGCCCCAGCATTTT. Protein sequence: CASSQGPTGNNNQPQHF.

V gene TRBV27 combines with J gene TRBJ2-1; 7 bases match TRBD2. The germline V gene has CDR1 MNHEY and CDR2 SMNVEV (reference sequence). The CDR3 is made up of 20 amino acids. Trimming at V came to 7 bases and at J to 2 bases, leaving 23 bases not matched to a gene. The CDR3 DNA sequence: TGTGCCAGCATCAGAGGTCCAGCGGGGACTCCCGTCGAGACCTACAATGAGCAGTTCTTC. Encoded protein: CASIRGPAGTPVETYNEQFF.